The clone carrying this T cell receptor beta chain was detected only a few times. The study sampled nominally healthy donors, though unrecorded immune exposures were likely. The data are from a study of cytomegalovirus exposure and HLA in healthy donors. Both 60 Vbeta primers and 13 Jbeta primers went into the PCR. This table comes from immunoSEQ multiplex PCR, and its TCRdb copy is limited to in-frame clones, with some not included. The repertoire has about 180,000 clones, around four fifths of them found once; the top ten carry more than 3.5%. This CDR3 comprises 16 residues. Losses at the gene ends were 8 bases for V and 2 bases for J; bases not matched to a gene: 3. From germline, CDR1 is SGHTA and CDR2 FQGTGA.

The clonotype was recovered from a woman aged 55-75 years in good health and CMV-seropositive. The sequencing input was PBMCs. The chain carries TRBV7-3 and TRBJ2-1, with TRBD2 identical over 16 bases. Here the CDR3 reads CASPGTSGGAYNEQFF. CDR3 nucleotides: TGTGCCAGCCCTGGGACTAGCGGGGGGGCCTACAATGAGCAGTTCTTC. Full variable domain (missing parts from reference TRBV7-3 and TRBJ2-1): GAGVSQTPSNKVTEKGKYVELRCDPISGHTALYWYRQSLGQGPEFLIYFQGTGAADDSGLPNDRFFAVRPEGSVSTLKIQRTERGDSAVYLCASPGTSGGAYNEQFFGPGTRLTVL.